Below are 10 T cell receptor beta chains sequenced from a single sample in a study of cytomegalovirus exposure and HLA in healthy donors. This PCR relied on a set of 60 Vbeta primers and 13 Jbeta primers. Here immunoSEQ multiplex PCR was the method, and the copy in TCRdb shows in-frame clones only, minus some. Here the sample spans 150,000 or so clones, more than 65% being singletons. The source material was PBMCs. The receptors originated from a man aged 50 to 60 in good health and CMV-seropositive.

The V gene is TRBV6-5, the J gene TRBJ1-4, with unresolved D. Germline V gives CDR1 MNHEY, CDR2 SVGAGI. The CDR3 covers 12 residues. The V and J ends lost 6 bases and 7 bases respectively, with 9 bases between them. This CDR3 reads CASSQTPEKLFF. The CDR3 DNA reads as TGTGCCAGCAGCCAGACTCCTGAAAAACTGTTTTTT.

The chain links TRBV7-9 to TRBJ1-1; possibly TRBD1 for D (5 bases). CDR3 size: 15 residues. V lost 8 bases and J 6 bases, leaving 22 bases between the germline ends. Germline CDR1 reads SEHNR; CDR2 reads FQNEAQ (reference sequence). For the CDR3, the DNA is TGTGCCAGCGCGGCTGGTACAGGTTGGGGCGCTGAAGCTTTCTTT. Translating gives CASAAGTGWGAEAFF.

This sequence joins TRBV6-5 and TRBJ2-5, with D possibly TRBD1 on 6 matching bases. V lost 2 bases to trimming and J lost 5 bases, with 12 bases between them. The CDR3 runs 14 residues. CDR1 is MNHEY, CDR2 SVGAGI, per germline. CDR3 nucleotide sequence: TGTGCCAGCAGTTACCAACAGGGAGACGAGACCCAGTACTTC. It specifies CASSYQQGDETQYF.

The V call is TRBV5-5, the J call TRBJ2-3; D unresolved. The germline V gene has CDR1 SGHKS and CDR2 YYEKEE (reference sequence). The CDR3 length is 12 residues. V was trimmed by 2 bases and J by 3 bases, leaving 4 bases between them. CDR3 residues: CASSFETDTQYF. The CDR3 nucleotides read TGTGCCAGCAGCTTTGAGACAGATACGCAGTATTTT.

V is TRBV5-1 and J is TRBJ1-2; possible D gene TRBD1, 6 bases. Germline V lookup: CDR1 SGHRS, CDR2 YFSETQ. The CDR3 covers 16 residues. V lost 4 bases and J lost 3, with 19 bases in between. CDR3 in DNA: TGCGCCAGCAGCCCTAATCTGGGGGCGCGTCACTATGGCTACACCTTC. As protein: CASSPNLGARHYGYTF.

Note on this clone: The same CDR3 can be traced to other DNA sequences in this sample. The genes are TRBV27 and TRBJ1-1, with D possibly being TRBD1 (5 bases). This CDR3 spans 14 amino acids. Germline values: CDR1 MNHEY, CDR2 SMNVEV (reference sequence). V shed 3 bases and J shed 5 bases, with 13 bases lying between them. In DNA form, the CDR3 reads TGTGCCAGCAGTTTTCGGGGGTCGGGGACTGAAGCTTTCTTT. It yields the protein CASSFRGSGTEAFF.

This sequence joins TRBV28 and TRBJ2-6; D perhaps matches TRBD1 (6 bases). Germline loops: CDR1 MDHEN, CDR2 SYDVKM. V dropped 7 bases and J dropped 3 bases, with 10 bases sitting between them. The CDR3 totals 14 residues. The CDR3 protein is CASKTGIGANVLTF. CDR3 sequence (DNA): TGTGCCAGCAAAACAGGGATTGGGGCCAACGTCCTGACTTTC.

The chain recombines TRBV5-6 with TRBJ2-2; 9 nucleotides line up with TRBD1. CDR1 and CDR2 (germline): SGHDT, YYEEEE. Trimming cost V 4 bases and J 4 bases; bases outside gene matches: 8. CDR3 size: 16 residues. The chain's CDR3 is CASSTYRGRSTGELFF. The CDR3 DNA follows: TGTGCCAGCAGCACCTACAGGGGGCGCAGCACCGGGGAGCTGTTTTTT.

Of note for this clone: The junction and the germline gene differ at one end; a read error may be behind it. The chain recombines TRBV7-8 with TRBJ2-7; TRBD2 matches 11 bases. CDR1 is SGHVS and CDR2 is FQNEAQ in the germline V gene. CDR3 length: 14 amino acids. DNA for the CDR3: TGTGCCAGCAGCGTAGCGGGAGGGCCGTACGAGCAGTACTTC. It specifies CASSVAGGPYEQYF. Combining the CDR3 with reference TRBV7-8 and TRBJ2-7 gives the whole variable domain GAGVSQSPRYKVAKRGQDVALRCDPISGHVSLFWYQQALGQGPEFLTYFQNEAQLDKSGLPSDRFFAERPEGSVSTLKIQRTQQEDSAVYLCASSVAGGPYEQYFGPGTRLTVT.

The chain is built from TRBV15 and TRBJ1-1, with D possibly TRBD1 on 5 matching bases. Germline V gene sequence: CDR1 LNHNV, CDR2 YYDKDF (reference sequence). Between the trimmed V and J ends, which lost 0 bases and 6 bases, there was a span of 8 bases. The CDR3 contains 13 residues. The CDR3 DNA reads TGTGCCACCAGCAGAGATCCGACAGCTGAAGCTTTCTTT. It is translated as CATSRDPTAEAFF.